This TCR beta chain came from a study of CXCR3-negative and CXCR3-positive naive CD8 T cells. Overall study context: Sequencing yielded 120 million to 150 million TRB reads, roughly 1.5 +/- 0.3 million per library. The study, taken as a whole, reports: The study found comparably high diversity in both naive subsets and much lower diversity in memory CD8+ cells. Cryopreserved cells partially lost CXCR3 expression, and fresh PBMCs were used in most assays.

Germline V lookup: CDR1 SQVTM, CDR2 ANQGSEA. This CDR3 region has 12 residues. cDNA libraries for TRB were generated by 5' RACE incorporating UMI labels. After re-calling the 5' RACE reads, TCRdb lists one entry per CDR3 protein, DNA absent. This sample's clone table lists around 81,000 distinct CDR3 sequences. Triplicates of about 270,000 cells were sorted from each CD8+ T cell subset. Worth noting for this clonotype: The antigen is undetermined.

Sample: naive CXCR3- CD8+ T cells from blood. Subset specified: CD45RO-CCR7+CD27+CD95- naive CD8+ T cells lacking CXCR3 (TNR3-). This receptor was identified in a human donor in good health. Some clones in this sample may be carry-over from other donors' samples. The rearrangement uses TRBV29-1 and TRBJ2-1; there is no DNA to check the TCRdb D call of TRBD1. The CDR3 spells CSMGAMLNEQFF.